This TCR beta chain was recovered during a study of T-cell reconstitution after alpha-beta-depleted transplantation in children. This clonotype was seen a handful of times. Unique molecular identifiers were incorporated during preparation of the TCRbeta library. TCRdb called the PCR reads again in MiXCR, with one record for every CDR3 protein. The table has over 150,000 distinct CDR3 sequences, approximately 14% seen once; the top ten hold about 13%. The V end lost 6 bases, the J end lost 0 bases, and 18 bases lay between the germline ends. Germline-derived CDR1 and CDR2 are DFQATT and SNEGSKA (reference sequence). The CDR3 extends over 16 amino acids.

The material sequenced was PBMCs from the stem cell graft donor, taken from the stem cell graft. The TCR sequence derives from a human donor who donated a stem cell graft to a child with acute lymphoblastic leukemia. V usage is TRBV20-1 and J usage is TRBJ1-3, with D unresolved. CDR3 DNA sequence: TGCAGTGCCGAGGGAGATTCGGGGTTCTCTGGAAACACCATATATTTT. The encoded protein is CSAEGDSGFSGNTIYF.